The 21 T cell receptor beta chains presented below share a single source sample, sequenced in a study of radiotherapy plus CTLA-4 blockade in lung cancer. TCRdb's table, derived via immunoSEQ multiplex PCR, lists solely in-frame clones and lacks some. The table has 77,000 or so clones, roughly 74% seen once. Sequenced here: peripheral blood, sampled from a patient treated with radiotherapy plus ipilimumab. These receptors were collected from a human donor with non-small cell lung cancer whose response to radiotherapy plus ipilimumab could not be evaluated.

The rearrangement uses TRBV5-1 and TRBJ2-3; 8 bases are a match to TRBD1. Germline V gene lookup returns CDR1 SGHRS and CDR2 YFSETQ. With V trimmed by 4 bases and J by 7 bases, 11 bases remained unmatched. The CDR3 is 15 residues long. The CDR3 region is CASSQTGELENTQYF. DNA of the CDR3: TGCGCCAGCAGCCAGACAGGGGAACTTGAGAATACGCAGTATTTT.

In this sample, this clone turned up once. J is TRBJ2-1 and V is TRBV5-1; 10 positions match TRBD2. With 3 bases clipped from V and 5 bases from J, the junction kept 17 bases outside the gene matches. This CDR3 has 19 amino acids. Germline CDR1 is SGHRS and CDR2 is YFSETQ. CDR3 loop: CASSSSAGGLLGEHNEQFF. CDR3 sequence (DNA): TGCGCCAGCAGCTCTTCAGCGGGAGGGCTTTTGGGGGAACACAATGAGCAGTTCTTC.

The chain joins TRBV5-6 to TRBJ1-2, with 9 bases identical to TRBD1. The CDR3 runs 15 residues. Trimming took 1 base from V and 5 from J; bases not matched to a gene: 6. Germline lookup yields CDR1 SGHDT and CDR2 YYEEEE. CDR3 sequence: CASSLLPQGAYGYTF. The CDR3 nucleotides are TGTGCCAGCAGCTTGTTACCACAGGGGGCATATGGCTACACCTTC.

V usage is TRBV7-9 and J usage is TRBJ1-1; 10 nucleotides line up with TRBD1. The CDR3 spans 16 residues. From germline, CDR1 is SEHNR and CDR2 FQNEAQ (reference sequence). V trimming: 3 bases; J trimming: 8 bases; junction bases outside the gene matches: 12. The DNA of the CDR3 is TGTGCCAGCAGCTTTGGGGGGGGGACAGGGGCCATCGAAGCTTTCTTT. This codes for CASSFGGGTGAIEAFF.

V usage is TRBV19 and J usage is TRBJ2-3; TRBD2 matches at 7 bases. This CDR3 contains 15 residues. V dropped 5 bases and J dropped 0; count of bases not matched to a gene: 5. From germline, CDR1 is LNHDA and CDR2 SQIVND (reference sequence). The CDR3 nucleotides are TGTGCCAGTAGTCCCTATAGCGGGAGCACAGATACGCAGTATTTT. Its translation: CASSPYSGSTDTQYF. The full variable domain, with the rest looked up from reference TRBV19 and TRBJ2-3, is DGGITQSPKYLFRKEGQNVTLSCEQNLNHDAMYWYRQDPGQGLRLIYYSQIVNDFQKGDIAEGYSVSREKKESFPLTVTSAQKNPTAFYLCASSPYSGSTDTQYFGPGTRLTVL.

This chain joins TRBV30 and TRBJ1-4, with no clear D. CDR1 is GTSNPN and CDR2 is SVGIG in the germline V gene (reference sequence). Trimming took off 1 base at V and 7 bases at J, with 16 bases between the two ends. The CDR3 is made up of 15 amino acids. CDR3 DNA sequence: TGTGCCTGGAGTGCCGTCTGGACTGCTGGTGAAAAACTGTTTTTT. It translates to CAWSAVWTAGEKLFF.

The chain links TRBV5-6 to TRBJ1-6; perhaps TRBD1 as D (6 bases). The V gene lost 0 bases and the J gene lost 2 bases, with 9 bases spanning the gap. The CDR3 has 16 amino acids. The germline CDR1 and CDR2 sequences are SGHDT and YYEEEE. This CDR3 reads CASSLATGPYNSPLHF. The CDR3 nucleotides read TGTGCCAGCAGCTTGGCCACAGGGCCCTATAATTCACCCCTCCACTTT. The variable domain in full, with the rest retrieved from reference TRBV5-6 and TRBJ1-6, is DAGVTQSPTHLIKTRGQQVTLRCSPKSGHDTVSWYQQALGQGPQFIFQYYEEEERQRGNFPDRFSGHQFPNYSSELNVNALLLGDSALYLCASSLATGPYNSPLHFGNGTRLTVT.

The V gene is TRBV28, the J gene TRBJ2-1; 8 bases agree with TRBD1. This CDR3 region has 16 residues. Germline trimming cut 6 bases from V and 9 bases from J; bases unmatched to any gene: 16. CDR1 is MDHEN and CDR2 is SYDVKM in the germline V gene. In DNA form, the CDR3 reads TGTGCCAGCAGCAAGAGCAGAGACAGGGGTGGTGGTGAGCAGTTCTTC. This codes for CASSKSRDRGGGEQFF.

The chain combines TRBV9 with TRBJ2-1, with D perhaps matching TRBD2 (7 bases). Trimming cost V 1 base and J 8 bases, with 19 bases left between them. CDR1 SGDLS and CDR2 YYNGEE come from the germline V gene. The CDR3 consists of 16 residues. This CDR3 is CASSVKSPGGWDEQFF. The CDR3 DNA follows: TGTGCCAGCAGCGTAAAGAGTCCGGGGGGCTGGGATGAGCAGTTCTTC.

The gene calls are TRBV29-1 and TRBJ2-1; 12 bases line up with TRBD2. In germline, CDR1 is SQVTM, CDR2 ANQGSEA. Trimming removed 2 bases from V and 7 bases from J; junction bases left unmatched: 12. The CDR3 length is 17 residues. This CDR3 is CSVELAGGQAAGNEQFF. The CDR3 DNA reads TGCAGCGTTGAACTAGCGGGAGGGCAGGCAGCAGGGAATGAGCAGTTCTTC.

The gene calls are TRBV4-1 and TRBJ2-2; 8 bases line up with TRBD2. This CDR3 is 14 amino acids long. CDR1 MGHRA and CDR2 YSYEKL come from the germline V gene. J lost 5 bases, V lost 3 bases, and 2 bases had no gene match. The DNA for the CDR3 is TGCGCCAGCAGCCACAGCGGGAGTACCGGGGAGCTGTTTTTT. Amino acid sequence: CASSHSGSTGELFF.

The J gene is TRBJ1-1, the V gene TRBV7-9; D possibly corresponds to TRBD1 (6 bases). The V gene's germline CDR1 is SEHNR and CDR2 FQNEAQ (reference sequence). Trimming cost V 5 bases and J 5 bases, with 18 bases left between them. The length of the CDR3 is 15 residues. Here the CDR3 reads CASSTSGGRGTEAFF. The CDR3 bases are TGTGCCAGCAGCACGAGCGGGGGCCGGGGGACTGAAGCTTTCTTT. The full variable domain, with the rest looked up from reference TRBV7-9 and TRBJ1-1, is DTGVSQNPRHKITKRGQNVTFRCDPISEHNRLYWYRQTLGQGPEFLTYFQNEAQLEKSRLLSDRFSAERPKGSFSTLEIQRTEQGDSAMYLCASSTSGGRGTEAFFGQGTRLTVV.

The J gene is TRBJ2-3, the V gene TRBV5-1; D uncertain. The germline CDR1 and CDR2 sequences are SGHRS and YFSETQ. The CDR3 is 16 residues long. V lost 5 bases to trimming and J lost 2 bases, with 18 bases between them. The CDR3 spells CASRSAALTNTDTQYF. DNA of the CDR3: TGCGCCAGCAGATCCGCGGCCTTAACGAACACAGATACGCAGTATTTT.

The V call is TRBV6-1, the J call TRBJ1-4; D is uncertain. The CDR3 spans 14 residues. The V end lost 2 bases, the J end lost 2 bases, and 6 bases lay between the germline ends. The germline V gene has CDR1 MNHNS and CDR2 SASEGT. CDR3 sequence reads: CASSEMRTNEKLFF. In DNA form, the CDR3 reads TGTGCCAGCAGTGAAATGAGGACTAATGAAAAACTGTTTTTT.

V gene TRBV6-5 combines with J gene TRBJ2-5; D is uncertain. The DNA end is a closer match to TRBJ2-7, so the J assignment may be wrong. The CDR3 consists of 12 residues. Per the germline V gene, CDR1 is MNHEY and CDR2 is SVGAGI. CDR3 bases: TGTGCCAGCACCCGTCTGGGCGACGAGCAGTACTTC. Translation: CASTRLGDEQYF.

The V gene is TRBV11-2, the J gene TRBJ2-5; D is perhaps TRBD1 (5 bases). CDR1 is SGHAT, CDR2 FQNNGV, per germline. The V gene lost 6 bases and the J gene lost 5 bases, with 16 bases spanning the gap. This CDR3 region has 14 residues. The CDR3 protein is CASSGVRGAETQYF. The CDR3 nucleotides are TGTGCCAGCAGTGGGGTAAGGGGCGCGGAGACCCAGTACTTC.

The chain couples TRBV27 to TRBJ1-6; 8 positions match TRBD1. With V trimmed by 8 bases and J by 4 bases, 16 bases remained unmatched. There are 18 residues in the CDR3. Germline loops: CDR1 MNHEY, CDR2 SMNVEV (reference sequence). The CDR3 loop is CASRRGQGGGYYNSPLHF. The CDR3, as DNA: TGTGCCAGCCGTCGCGGACAGGGAGGGGGCTATTATAATTCACCCCTCCACTTT.

This CDR3 is CASGLPLGEQYF. Written as DNA, the CDR3 is TGTGCCAGCGGACTCCCCCTCGGGGAACAGTACTTC. The J gene is TRBJ2-7, the V gene TRBV5-6, with D perhaps matching TRBD2 (5 bases). The germline CDR1 and CDR2 sequences are SGHDT and YYEEEE. The V gene lost 7 bases and the J gene lost 10 bases, with 18 bases spanning the gap. The CDR3 length is 12 residues.

The rearrangement joins TRBV28 to TRBJ1-1, with D possibly TRBD1 on 5 matching bases. The CDR3 totals 13 residues. Looked up from germline, CDR1 is MDHEN and CDR2 is SYDVKM. V shed 10 bases and J shed 5 bases, with 17 bases lying between them. DNA for the CDR3: TGTGCCACCGAGCTGGGGGGAGGAACTGAAGCTTTCTTT. Amino acid sequence: CATELGGGTEAFF.

This sequence joins TRBV30 and TRBJ2-7; 7 positions agree with TRBD2. CDR3 length equals 18 residues. The ends lost 2 bases at V and 0 bases at J; junction bases unmatched: 16. Looked up from germline, CDR1 is GTSNPN and CDR2 is SVGIG (reference sequence). The CDR3 nucleotides are TGTGCCTGGAGTAAGGCTGATCCCTTTTGGACTAGCTCCTACGAGCAGTACTTC. Translation: CAWSKADPFWTSSYEQYF.

The chain has TRBV7-9 and TRBJ2-4; 7 nucleotides agree with TRBD1. There are 15 residues in the CDR3. Germline V gives CDR1 SEHNR, CDR2 FQNEAQ (reference sequence). With V trimmed by 5 bases and J by 4 bases, 8 bases remained unmatched. CDR3 loop: CASSPRQGQKNIQYF. CDR3 nucleotides: TGTGCCAGCAGCCCCCGACAGGGACAGAAAAACATTCAGTACTTC.